One and the same sample provided the 10 T cell receptor beta chains below, sequenced in a study of identical twins. Each CDR3 protein is one row after TCRdb ran MiXCR on the 5' RACE reads. This repertoire shows 400,000 to 550,000 distinct CDR3 sequences, about 13% found once; its top ten account for about 1%. This same sample was also taken into another study, of yellow fever vaccine responses in identical twins.

Sequencing was performed on CD4+ T cells sorted from blood. The receptors shown here come from a woman between 18 and 29 years old in good health.

This clonotype was seen a handful of times. The chain joins TRBV9 to TRBJ1-2; perhaps TRBD1 as D (5 bases). Germline values: CDR1 SGDLS, CDR2 YYNGEE. The CDR3 has 13 residues. V was pared by 3 bases and J by 5 bases, with 11 bases between. CDR3 DNA sequence: TGTGCCAGCAGCGGAGCAGGGCTTTATGGCTACACCTTC. Translated, it gives CASSGAGLYGYTF.

This clonotype occurred many times. This sequence joins TRBV5-5 and TRBJ2-4; D tentatively fits TRBD1 or TRBD2 (7 bases each). Trimming stripped 4 bases from V and 6 bases from J, with 14 bases between. CDR3 length: 14 amino acids. CDR1 and CDR2 from the germline V gene are SGHKS and YYEKEE (reference sequence). The CDR3 bases are TGTGCCAGCAGCCTTCAGGGGGGGTTAAACATTCAGTACTTC. It specifies CASSLQGGLNIQYF. The full variable domain, rest sourced from reference TRBV5-5 and TRBJ2-4, is DAGVTQSPTHLIKTRGQQVTLRCSPISGHKSVSWYQQVLGQGPQFIFQYYEKEERGRGNFPDRFSARQFPNYSSELNVNALLLGDSALYLCASSLQGGLNIQYFGAGTRLSVL.

This chain links TRBV3-1 with TRBJ2-2, with 7 bases lining up with TRBD1. Germline loops: CDR1 LGHDT, CDR2 YNNKEL (reference sequence). The CDR3 totals 14 residues. The V and J ends lost 7 bases and 1 base, in that order; junction bases with no gene match: 3. The CDR3 coding sequence is TGTGCCAGCAAAGGGGGCCTGAACACCGGGGAGCTGTTTTTT. Amino acid sequence: CASKGGLNTGELFF.

The chain has TRBV29-1 and TRBJ2-3; D unresolved. The CDR3 runs to 14 residues. Germline lookup yields CDR1 SQVTM and CDR2 ANQGSEA. V was clipped by 5 bases and J by 4 bases, with 16 bases between them. CDR3 loop: CSVLRPSRADTQYF. The CDR3 DNA reads TGCAGCGTTCTTCGGCCGTCTCGCGCAGATACGCAGTATTTT.

This clonotype was seen more than once but under ten times. J is TRBJ1-2 and V is TRBV5-1; the match to TRBD1 covers 7 bases. J was trimmed by 7 bases and V by 0 bases; bases with no gene match: 6. Looked up from germline, CDR1 is SGHRS and CDR2 is YFSETQ. The CDR3 is 14 residues long. The DNA for the CDR3 is TGCGCCAGCAGCTTGGACAGGGGAATTGGTGGCTACACCTTC. This encodes CASSLDRGIGGYTF.

V usage is TRBV28 and J usage is TRBJ1-1, with 7 positions matching TRBD1. In germline, CDR1 is MDHEN, CDR2 SYDVKM. The trim removed 2 bases at V and 11 bases at J, leaving 8 bases unmatched. The CDR3 runs to 13 residues. The DNA for the CDR3 is TGTGCCAGCAGTTTAAGGGGGCAGGCAACGGCTTTCTTT. This encodes CASSLRGQATAFF.

The chain couples TRBV5-1 to TRBJ2-7, with 11 bases that match TRBD2. Germline V gene lookup returns CDR1 SGHRS and CDR2 YFSETQ. V lost 6 bases, J lost 3 bases, and 8 bases stayed unmatched. The CDR3 is 15 residues long. This chain's CDR3 is CASKQLAGEIYEQYF. CDR3 bases: TGCGCCAGCAAGCAACTAGCGGGAGAGATCTACGAGCAGTACTTC.

The sample holds a few counts of this clonotype. The chain joins TRBV27 to TRBJ2-5, with 7 bases fitting TRBD2. Germline V gives CDR1 MNHEY, CDR2 SMNVEV (reference sequence). The CDR3 consists of 15 residues. V lost 5 bases to trimming and J lost 2 bases; unmatched junction nucleotides: 8. The CDR3 here is CASSHSKRDQETQYF. In nucleotides, the CDR3 is TGTGCCAGCAGTCACTCTAAGCGGGATCAAGAGACCCAGTACTTC.

The chain carries TRBV2 and TRBJ2-2, with TRBD2 matching 13 bases. V lost 7 bases to trimming and J lost 5 bases; unmatched junction nucleotides: 7. Germline V gives CDR1 SNHLY, CDR2 FYNNEI. CDR3 length equals 16 residues. DNA for the CDR3: TGTGCCAGCACTGGACTAGCGGGAGAGGGTACCGGGGAGCTGTTTTTT. Translation gives CASTGLAGEGTGELFF.

This clonotype has at least ten counts. The rearrangement uses TRBV29-1 and TRBJ1-2; 8 bases align to TRBD1. The CDR3 loop spans 13 amino acids. Trimming took 4 bases from V and 6 from J; bases not matched to a gene: 7. The germline CDR1 and CDR2 sequences are SQVTM and ANQGSEA. CDR3 nucleotides: TGCAGCGTTGTGAGGACAGGGAGCGATGGCTACACCTTC. The encoded protein is CSVVRTGSDGYTF.